This T cell receptor beta chain appears in the sequencing data of a study of blood T cell repertoires in COVID-19. On the study more broadly: From the United States, Italy and Spain came samples of acute and convalescent COVID-19. Sources were T cells, B-cell-depleted T cells, or PBMCs; the material itself was cDNA or gDNA.

Trimming removed 4 bases from V and 6 bases from J; junction bases left unmatched: 10. This CDR3 has 16 residues. Per germline, CDR1 SGDLS and CDR2 YYNGEE. The sample holds one count of this clone. Original data processing: Amplified reference gene primers provided the basis for estimating nucleated cell counts. Produced via immunoSEQ multiplex PCR; TCRdb's table is partial and in-frame only. V and J calls plus clone size are reproduced from that table; the DNA served to infer D and trimming. Of 45,000 or so clones detected, about 86% appear once; the ten largest clones hold more than 5%. The clonotype comes from a man in his forties with active COVID-19. The chain joins TRBV9 to TRBJ2-2, with 9 nucleotides matching TRBD2. Sequencing was carried out using peripheral blood. DNA for the CDR3: TGTGCCAGCAGCCCTCATAGCGGGAGTAACGCCGGGGAGCTGTTTTTT. The encoded protein is CASSPHSGSNAGELFF.